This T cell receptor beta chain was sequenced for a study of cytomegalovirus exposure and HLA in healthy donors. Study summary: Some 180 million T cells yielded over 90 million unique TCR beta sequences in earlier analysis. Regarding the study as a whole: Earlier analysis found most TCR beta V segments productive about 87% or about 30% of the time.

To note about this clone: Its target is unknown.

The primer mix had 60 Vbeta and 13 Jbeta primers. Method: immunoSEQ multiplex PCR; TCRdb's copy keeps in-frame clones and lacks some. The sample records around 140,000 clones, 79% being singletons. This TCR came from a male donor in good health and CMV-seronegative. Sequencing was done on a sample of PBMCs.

This chain's CDR3 is CASSLEAGGLREQFF. CDR3 nucleotides: TGTGCCAGCAGCTTAGAAGCGGGGGGGCTGCGAGAGCAGTTCTTC. V gene TRBV7-9 combines with J gene TRBJ2-1; TRBD2 agrees at 10 bases. CDR3 length equals 15 residues. After removal of 1 base from V and 10 bases from J, the junction contained 7 bases not matched to a gene. Per the germline V gene, CDR1 is SEHNR and CDR2 is FQNEAQ (reference sequence). Filled out from reference TRBV7-9 and TRBJ2-1, the complete variable domain reads DTGVSQNPRHKITKRGQNVTFRCDPISEHNRLYWYRQTLGQGPEFLTYFQNEAQLEKSRLLSDRFSAERPKGSFSTLEIQRTEQGDSAMYLCASSLEAGGLREQFFGPGTRLTVL.